This TCR beta chain was observed in a study of shared clonotypes between healthy human individuals. Study at large: Each donor had three CD4 naive, three CD4 memory, two CD8 naive and one CD8 memory plate.

CDR3 length: 17 amino acids. Per germline, CDR1 SEHNR and CDR2 FQNEAQ (reference sequence). J was trimmed by 4 bases and V by 5 bases; bases with no gene match: 13. The data were produced by immunoSEQ multiplex PCR, yet TCRdb's version contains in-frame clones alone and is incomplete. The table shows 2.3 million or so clones, with 85% to 95% occurring only once. V gene TRBV7-9 combines with J gene TRBJ2-7; 11 bases are a match to TRBD1. The TCR originated in a young man in good health. Some clones in this sample may be carry-over from other donors' samples. Source material: naive CD4+ T cells from PBMCs. Subset denoted: CD45RA+ positively selected. The CDR3 is CASSPTLGQGGTYEQYF. CDR3 nucleotide sequence: TGTGCCAGCAGCCCCACCTTGGGACAGGGGGGCACTTACGAGCAGTACTTC.